Each of the 20 T cell receptor beta chains below was sequenced from the same sample in a study of blood T cell repertoires in COVID-19. Only in-frame clones appear in the TCRdb table, and some are missing; sequencing was by immunoSEQ multiplex PCR. The repertoire holds about 150,000 clones, with about 80% as singletons. The sample consisted of peripheral blood. These receptors came from a woman between 55 and 75 years old with COVID-19, enrolled during active disease.

The rearrangement joins TRBV11-2 to TRBJ1-2; D not certain. Germline V gene data show CDR1 as SGHAT and CDR2 as FQNNGV. V was pared by 5 bases and J by 4 bases, with 14 bases between. This CDR3 is 14 amino acids long. Written as DNA, the CDR3 is TGTGCCAGCAGCAAAACGGGCGAGGGCTATGGCTACACCTTC. Its translation: CASSKTGEGYGYTF.

The CDR3 DNA sequence: TGTGCCAGCAGCCACGACAGGGACAGTGGCTACACCTTC. This translates into CASSHDRDSGYTF. The chain is built from TRBV7-3 and TRBJ1-2, with TRBD1 identical over 7 bases. The CDR3 length is 13 residues. V shed 5 bases and J 7 bases; nucleotides not matched to a gene: 7. CDR1 and CDR2 from the germline V gene are SGHTA and FQGTGA. The full variable domain, in which reference TRBV7-3 and TRBJ1-2 provide the parts outside the CDR3, is GAGVSQTPSNKVTEKGKYVELRCDPISGHTALYWYRQSLGQGPEFLIYFQGTGAADDSGLPNDRFFAVRPEGSVSTLKIQRTERGDSAVYLCASSHDRDSGYTFGSGTRLTVV.

V is TRBV5-5 and J is TRBJ1-3; D gene unclear. Trimming shortened V by 0 bases and J by 8 bases, and 6 bases separated the two germline ends. The V gene's germline CDR1 is SGHKS and CDR2 YYEKEE (reference sequence). CDR3 length: 12 amino acids. CDR3 bases: TGTGCCAGCAGCTTGGGTCAGGACACCATATATTTT. This encodes CASSLGQDTIYF.

The chain is built from TRBV11-2 and TRBJ1-4, with D unresolved. CDR1 is SGHAT and CDR2 is FQNNGV in the germline V gene. This CDR3 is built from 11 residues. Trimming removed 3 bases at V and 12 bases at J, with 8 bases between. CDR3 region: CASSFQLQLFF. CDR3 bases: TGTGCCAGCAGCTTTCAGTTGCAACTGTTTTTT. The variable domain in full, completed from reference TRBV11-2 and TRBJ1-4, reads EAGVAQSPRYKIIEKRQSVAFWCNPISGHATLYWYQQILGQGPKLLIQFQNNGVVDDSQLPKDRFSAERLKGVDSTLKIQPAKLEDSAVYLCASSFQLQLFFGSGTQLSVL.

The genes are TRBV6-5 and TRBJ1-6, with a possible D match to TRBD1 (5 bases). The CDR3 is made up of 14 amino acids. Trimming pared 2 bases from V and 11 bases from J, leaving 13 bases between. The V gene's germline CDR1 is MNHEY and CDR2 SVGAGI. In DNA, the CDR3 is TGTGCCAGCAGTTACCCCGGGACGGGAGCACCCCTCCACTTT. Protein product: CASSYPGTGAPLHF.

The chain uses TRBV7-9 and TRBJ1-1, with 7 bases fitting TRBD1. Germline trimming cut 4 bases from V and 6 bases from J; bases unmatched to any gene: 11. Per the germline V gene, CDR1 is SEHNR and CDR2 is FQNEAQ (reference sequence). This CDR3 is 15 amino acids long. This chain's CDR3 is CASSSYTIGGSEAFF. The CDR3 DNA sequence: TGTGCCAGCAGCTCATACACTATAGGGGGCTCTGAAGCTTTCTTT.

The chain combines TRBV2 with TRBJ2-3, with TRBD2 matching over 7 bases. Unmatched junction bases numbered 5, after V lost 4 bases and J lost 1 base. Germline V lookup: CDR1 SNHLY, CDR2 FYNNEI. The length of the CDR3 is 15 residues. The CDR3 loop is CASSGSGLGTDTQYF. The CDR3 DNA reads TGTGCCAGCAGTGGTAGCGGGTTGGGCACAGATACGCAGTATTTT.

The chain uses TRBV19 and TRBJ1-5; 9 positions match TRBD1. CDR1 is LNHDA and CDR2 is SQIVND in the germline V gene (reference sequence). V lost 8 bases to trimming and J lost 5 bases; unmatched junction nucleotides: 7. The length of the CDR3 is 14 residues. The DNA for the CDR3 is TGTGCCAGTGAACCGGGACAGGGCTATCAGCCCCAGCATTTT. It is translated as CASEPGQGYQPQHF.

V is TRBV7-3 and J is TRBJ1-2; 10 bases are shared with TRBD1. The CDR3 contains 15 residues. J gave up 7 bases and V 2 bases, and 7 bases lay outside the gene matches. CDR1 and CDR2 (germline): SGHTA, FQGTGA. The DNA for the CDR3 is TGTGCCAGCAGCTTAGATGGGACAGGGGTTCTTGGCTACACCTTC. It encodes CASSLDGTGVLGYTF. The full variable domain, completed using reference TRBV7-3 and TRBJ1-2, is GAGVSQTPSNKVTEKGKYVELRCDPISGHTALYWYRQSLGQGPEFLIYFQGTGAADDSGLPNDRFFAVRPEGSVSTLKIQRTERGDSAVYLCASSLDGTGVLGYTFGSGTRLTVV.

The gene calls are TRBV11-2 and TRBJ1-2; D unresolved. V was cut by 6 bases and J by 4 bases, with 9 bases left in between. The CDR3 contains 12 residues. CDR1 and CDR2 (germline): SGHAT, FQNNGV. The CDR3 loop is CASRSASYGYTF. The CDR3 nucleotides are TGTGCCAGCAGGTCAGCGTCCTATGGCTACACCTTC.

The J gene is TRBJ1-1, the V gene TRBV7-9, with unresolved D. Trimming removed 3 bases from V and 1 base from J, with 3 bases in between. In germline, CDR1 is SEHNR, CDR2 FQNEAQ (reference sequence). The CDR3 runs to 12 residues. The DNA of the CDR3 is TGTGCCAGCAGCTTCTCGAACACTGAAGCTTTCTTT. Translated: CASSFSNTEAFF. Looking up the rest from reference TRBV7-9 and TRBJ1-1 gives the full variable domain: DTGVSQNPRHKITKRGQNVTFRCDPISEHNRLYWYRQTLGQGPEFLTYFQNEAQLEKSRLLSDRFSAERPKGSFSTLEIQRTEQGDSAMYLCASSFSNTEAFFGQGTRLTVV.

V and J are TRBV5-1 and TRBJ2-2, with D perhaps TRBD1 (6 bases). The CDR3 has 14 residues. The germline V and J ends were trimmed by 0 bases and 8 bases, with 11 bases remaining between them. CDR1 is SGHRS and CDR2 is YFSETQ in the germline V gene. The DNA of the CDR3 is TGCGCCAGCAGCTTGGGGACAGTATTGGGGGAGCTGTTTTTT. This gives the protein CASSLGTVLGELFF. Full variable domain (missing parts from reference TRBV5-1 and TRBJ2-2): KAGVTQTPRYLIKTRGQQVTLSCSPISGHRSVSWYQQTPGQGLQFLFEYFSETQRNKGNFPGRFSGRQFSNSRSEMNVSTLELGDSALYLCASSLGTVLGELFFGEGSRLTVL.

This chain joins TRBV4-2 and TRBJ2-1; 9 positions agree with TRBD2. Germline V lookup: CDR1 LGHNA, CDR2 YNFKEQ. J lost 3 bases, V lost 1 base, and 4 bases had no gene match. CDR3 length equals 16 residues. The chain's CDR3 is CASSQASGNDYNEQFF. CDR3 DNA sequence: TGTGCCAGCAGCCAAGCTAGCGGGAATGACTACAATGAGCAGTTCTTC.

This clone is medium-sized by share. The CDR3 region has the DNA TGTGCCAGCAGCGTAATCGGACAGGAGGGGACCCAGTACTTC. Protein sequence: CASSVIGQEGTQYF. The chain has TRBV9 and TRBJ2-5; tentatively, D is TRBD1 (7 bases). The CDR3 spans 14 residues. The ends were cut back, 1 base at V and 7 bases at J, with 14 bases in the middle. Germline-derived CDR1 and CDR2 are SGDLS and YYNGEE.

This clone has just a few counts. The chain is built from TRBV2 and TRBJ1-1; 9 bases agree with TRBD1. V trimming: 6 bases; J trimming: 4 bases; junction bases outside the gene matches: 6. CDR3 size: 14 residues. From germline, CDR1 is SNHLY and CDR2 FYNNEI. CDR3 in amino acids: CASRGQGRSTEAFF. In DNA, the CDR3 is TGTGCCAGCAGAGGACAGGGGCGTAGCACTGAAGCTTTCTTT. The variable domain in full, with the rest retrieved from reference TRBV2 and TRBJ1-1, is EPEVTQTPSHQVTQMGQEVILRCVPISNHLYFYWYRQILGQKVEFLVSFYNNEISEKSEIFDDQFSVERPDGSNFTLKIRSTKLEDSAMYFCASRGQGRSTEAFFGQGTRLTVV.

The chain carries TRBV10-2 and TRBJ2-5, with TRBD2 matching over 7 bases. Germline V gene sequence: CDR1 WSHSY, CDR2 SAAADI. CDR3 size: 15 residues. Unmatched junction bases numbered 6, after V lost 2 bases and J lost 3 bases. The CDR3 here is CASSEMGLAEETQYF. The CDR3 DNA reads as TGCGCCAGCAGTGAGATGGGGCTAGCGGAAGAGACCCAGTACTTC.

The V gene is TRBV7-9, the J gene TRBJ2-7; D not resolved. The germline V and J ends were trimmed by 5 bases and 3 bases, with 17 bases remaining between them. Germline lookup yields CDR1 SEHNR and CDR2 FQNEAQ (reference sequence). The CDR3 has 15 residues. The CDR3 sequence: CASSPPGRSNYEQYF. The CDR3 nucleotides are TGTGCCAGCAGCCCCCCGGGTAGGTCCAACTACGAGCAGTACTTC. Looking up the rest from reference TRBV7-9 and TRBJ2-7 gives the full variable domain: DTGVSQNPRHKITKRGQNVTFRCDPISEHNRLYWYRQTLGQGPEFLTYFQNEAQLEKSRLLSDRFSAERPKGSFSTLEIQRTEQGDSAMYLCASSPPGRSNYEQYFGPGTRLTVT.

This clone was detected ten times or more. J is TRBJ1-4 and V is TRBV5-6; D might be TRBD1 (5 bases). Trimming took 4 bases from V and 3 from J, leaving 10 bases between them. The CDR3 runs to 14 residues. Germline V gene lookup returns CDR1 SGHDT and CDR2 YYEEEE. Written as DNA, the CDR3 is TGTGCCAGCAGCGGCGGGGGAGCTAATGAAAAACTGTTTTTT. Protein product: CASSGGGANEKLFF.

J is TRBJ1-2 and V is TRBV6-2 or TRBV6-3, with a weak D call TRBD1 (6 bases). The CDR3 loop spans 13 amino acids. Germline V gene data show CDR1 as MNHEY and CDR2 as SVGEGT. Trimming pared 6 bases from V and 5 bases from J, leaving 13 bases between. CDR3 in amino acids: CASSVGQLYGYTF. The CDR3 region has the DNA TGTGCCAGCAGCGTAGGACAGCTTTATGGCTACACCTTC.

The chain employs TRBV5-1 and TRBJ1-4; D is unclear. V lost 3 bases to trimming and J lost 8 bases, with 11 bases between them. The CDR3 consists of 13 residues. Germline loops: CDR1 SGHRS, CDR2 YFSETQ. The CDR3 DNA follows: TGCGCCAGCAGCTCCCTTCAAGAGGAAAAACTGTTTTTT. Encoded protein: CASSSLQEEKLFF.